A single sample is the source of the 22 T cell receptor beta chains below, sequenced in a study of regulatory T cells in long-lasting Graves disease. The authors built TCR beta libraries using iRepertoire HTBI primers and Arm-PCR of CDR3 regions. A single record per CDR3 protein comes from TCRdb applying MiXCR to the multiplex PCR reads. The table records roughly 260,000 distinct CDR3 sequences, under 20% of them present only once. Time point noted: newly diagnosed GD, antithyroid drugs for less than 3 months. PBMC RNA served as the TCR library source. In addition, the sample was reused for a study of T cells in Graves' hyperthyroidism and ophthalmopathy.

Material: peripheral blood mononuclear cells (PBMCs), obtained at new diagnosis, from a patient treated with antithyroid drugs. These receptors were taken from a woman aged 25 to 39 with Graves disease.

This clonotype was detected many times. This chain joins TRBV27 and TRBJ2-3; a weak D match, TRBD1 (5 bases). Germline CDR1 MNHEY, CDR2 SMNVEV (reference sequence). The CDR3 has 13 residues. Trimming shortened V by 0 bases and J by 4 bases, and 5 bases separated the two germline ends. Here the CDR3 DNA reads TGTGCCAGCAGTTTATCCAGGGCAGATACGCAGTATTTT. As protein: CASSLSRADTQYF.

In its sample, this clonotype was seen many times. This rearrangement joins TRBV20-1 to TRBJ1-3, with TRBD1 identical over 12 bases. The CDR3 contains 15 residues. Germline CDR1 reads DFQATT; CDR2 reads SNEGSKA (reference sequence). J lost 4 bases, V lost 3 bases, and 4 bases had no gene match. CDR3 nucleotides: TGCAGTGCTAGGGGACAGGGGGCGCGAGGAAACACCATATATTTT. This codes for CSARGQGARGNTIYF.

This clonotype was counted many times. The chain recombines TRBV3-1 with TRBJ2-1; 13 bases fit TRBD2. Germline trimming cut 2 bases from V and 10 bases from J; bases unmatched to any gene: 8. The germline V gene encodes CDR1 LGHDT and CDR2 YNNKEL (reference sequence). The CDR3 runs to 16 residues. CDR3 in amino acids: CASSQTLAGGPGEQFF. The CDR3 DNA reads as TGTGCCAGCAGCCAAACACTAGCGGGGGGGCCGGGCGAGCAGTTCTTC.

This clonotype was counted only a few times. This chain links TRBV12-3 or TRBV12-4 with TRBJ2-5, with TRBD1 identical over 8 bases. V dropped 7 bases and J dropped 2; count of bases not matched to a gene: 24. This CDR3 has 20 amino acids. Here the CDR3 DNA reads TGTGCCAGCACCACAAGATTCCCCGGGACAGGTACTAGAGAACAAGAGACCCAGTACTTC. The encoded protein is CASTTRFPGTGTREQETQYF.

Ten or more counts support this clonotype. The chain couples TRBV2 to TRBJ1-5; TRBD1 aligns across 8 bases. J lost 7 bases, V lost 8 bases, and 10 bases had no gene match. The CDR3 contains 14 residues. CDR1 is SNHLY and CDR2 is FYNNEI in the germline V gene. The CDR3 DNA is TGTGCCAGCCGAGACAGGGGATTATACCAGCCCCAGCATTTT. Protein sequence: CASRDRGLYQPQHF.

In this sample, this clonotype turned up a few times. The junction shows a germline mismatch at one end, possibly a read error. This chain links TRBV5-1 with TRBJ2-7, with D perhaps matching TRBD2 (5 bases). CDR3 length: 15 amino acids. The germline V gene encodes CDR1 SGHRS and CDR2 YFSETQ. The CDR3 DNA follows: TGCGCCAGCAGCTTGTTGGGGAGCAGTCCCTATGAGCAGTACTTC. Residues: CASSLLGSSPYEQYF. Filled out from reference TRBV5-1 and TRBJ2-7, the complete variable domain reads KAGVTQTPRYLIKTRGQQVTLSCSPISGHRSVSWYQQTPGQGLQFLFEYFSETQRNKGNFPGRFSGRQFSNSRSEMNVSTLELGDSALYLCASSLLGSSPYEQYFGPGTRLTVT.

This clonotype showed up many times. The gene calls are TRBV12-3 or TRBV12-4 and TRBJ2-7; D gene uncertain. Trimming left V 3 bases short and J 5 bases short, with 14 bases between. CDR3 length: 14 residues. Written as DNA, the CDR3 is TGTGCCAGCAGTTTTAGCTCAGAGAAGGACGAGCAGTACTTC. Translated: CASSFSSEKDEQYF.

This clonotype was seen more than once but under ten times. The chain uses TRBV9 and TRBJ2-1, with D unclear. This CDR3 is 11 amino acids long. The V and J ends lost 4 bases and 7 bases respectively, with 6 bases between them. Germline V gene data show CDR1 as SGDLS and CDR2 as YYNGEE. The CDR3 DNA is TGTGCCAGCAGCACGTGGAATGAGCAGTTCTTC. Translation: CASSTWNEQFF.

The chain is built from TRBV3-1 and TRBJ2-1, with D unclear. The CDR3 is 14 amino acids. Germline-derived CDR1 and CDR2 are LGHDT and YNNKEL (reference sequence). Trimming took 1 base from V and 4 from J, leaving 8 bases between them. CDR3 loop: CASSQGGSYNEQFF. The CDR3, as DNA: TGTGCCAGCAGCCAAGGTGGCTCATACAATGAGCAGTTCTTC.

This clonotype was counted at least ten times. Here the CDR3 reads CASSEYNEQFF. The CDR3 DNA is TGTGCCAGCAGCGAGTACAATGAGCAGTTCTTC. This sequence joins TRBV12-3 or TRBV12-4 and TRBJ2-1; D gene ambiguous. Trimming took 6 bases from V and 4 from J, leaving 4 bases between them. The CDR3 has 11 amino acids.

This clonotype has at least ten counts. The chain combines TRBV7-9 with TRBJ2-7; D possibly uses TRBD1 or TRBD2 (5 bases each). This CDR3 is 12 amino acids long. Germline V lookup: CDR1 SEHNR, CDR2 FQNEAQ (reference sequence). Trimming stripped 4 bases from V and 4 bases from J, with 8 bases between. CDR3 DNA sequence: TGTGCCAGCAGCTGGGACGGATACGAGCAGTACTTC. This codes for CASSWDGYEQYF. The full variable domain, completed using reference TRBV7-9 and TRBJ2-7, is DTGVSQNPRHKITKRGQNVTFRCDPISEHNRLYWYRQTLGQGPEFLTYFQNEAQLEKSRLLSDRFSAERPKGSFSTLEIQRTEQGDSAMYLCASSWDGYEQYFGPGTRLTVT.

This clonotype was recorded at least ten times. This chain uses TRBV6-2 or TRBV6-3 with TRBJ1-4; D remains unclear. Germline CDR1 MNHEY, CDR2 SVGEGT. The CDR3 sequence is 16 residues long. V was cut by 0 bases and J by 4 bases, with 12 bases left in between. The DNA of the CDR3 is TGTGCCAGCAGTTACTCGAAAATGGGGTTTAATGAAAAACTGTTTTTT. The encoded protein is CASSYSKMGFNEKLFF.

About this clonotype itself: A much larger clone sits a single nucleotide away, making a read error possible. The V and J genes are TRBV6-2 or TRBV6-3 and TRBJ2-1, with TRBD1 identical over 9 bases. V shed 6 bases and J 5 bases; nucleotides not matched to a gene: 8. CDR1 is MNHEY and CDR2 is SVGEGT in the germline V gene. The CDR3 has 15 amino acids. The CDR3 protein is CASRPRDRVDNEQFF. CDR3 DNA: TGTGCCAGCAGGCCCCGGGACAGGGTGGACAATGAGCAGTTCTTC.

In this sample, this clonotype turned up many times. The chain joins TRBV11-2 to TRBJ1-1; TRBD1 is a possible D gene (6 bases). V was cut by 5 bases and J by 0 bases, with 13 bases left in between. From germline, CDR1 is SGHAT and CDR2 FQNNGV. This CDR3 comprises 15 residues. The CDR3 sequence: CASSPYREVNTEAFF. The CDR3 region has the DNA TGTGCCAGCAGCCCATACAGGGAGGTGAACACTGAAGCTTTCTTT.

This clonotype was seen at least ten times. The J gene is TRBJ1-5, the V gene TRBV20-1, with D uncertain. Trimming stripped 2 bases from V and 0 bases from J, with 5 bases between. Germline loops: CDR1 DFQATT, CDR2 SNEGSKA (reference sequence). The CDR3 length is 13 residues. The CDR3 nucleotides are TGCAGTGCTAGACAGAGTAGCAATCAGCCCCAGCATTTT. Translation gives CSARQSSNQPQHF.

The V call is TRBV4-1, the J call TRBJ2-7; 7 bases align to TRBD2. Unmatched junction bases numbered 5, after V lost 5 bases and J lost 1 base. Germline values: CDR1 MGHRA, CDR2 YSYEKL. The CDR3 sequence is 14 residues long. For the CDR3, the DNA is TGCGCCAGCAGCTCCCTAGCGGTATCCTACGAGCAGTACTTC. This encodes CASSSLAVSYEQYF.

This clonotype was counted between two and nine times. V usage is TRBV29-1 and J usage is TRBJ2-2; 7 bases align to TRBD2. CDR3 length: 14 amino acids. The ends lost 8 bases at V and 0 bases at J; junction bases unmatched: 6. The germline CDR1 and CDR2 sequences are SQVTM and ANQGSEA. The CDR3 protein is CSFVGGSNTGELFF. CDR3 bases: TGCAGCTTTGTGGGGGGGTCGAACACCGGGGAGCTGTTTTTT.

Many counts were recorded for this clonotype. The chain uses TRBV19 and TRBJ1-5; D uncertain. CDR1 LNHDA and CDR2 SQIVND come from the germline V gene (reference sequence). The CDR3 extends over 14 amino acids. V lost 8 bases, J lost 3 bases, and 14 bases lay in between. The CDR3 DNA follows: TGTGCCAGTGGGATCCGAGGGCCCAATCAGCCCCAGCATTTT. Its protein is CASGIRGPNQPQHF.

This clonotype was counted at least ten times. The chain is built from TRBV25-1 and TRBJ1-1; no definite D call. The CDR3 contains 14 residues. Germline V CDR1 and CDR2: MGHDK, SYGVNS. With 3 bases removed from V and 1 base from J, the gap between germline ends came to 9 bases. The CDR3 here is CASSDPWGNTEAFF. The CDR3 coding sequence is TGTGCCAGCAGTGACCCTTGGGGGAACACTGAAGCTTTCTTT.

The rearrangement uses TRBV7-2 and TRBJ2-1; TRBD2 matches at 8 bases. The CDR3 contains 13 residues. Per germline, CDR1 SGHTA and CDR2 FQGNSA. V trimming: 5 bases; J trimming: 8 bases; junction bases outside the gene matches: 5. The CDR3 bases are TGTGCCAGCAGCGCGGGACTAGTAGATGAGCAGTTCTTC. This encodes CASSAGLVDEQFF.

This clonotype has more than one count but fewer than ten. The CDR3 loop is CASMQDRTSNQPQHF. The CDR3 DNA reads as TGTGCCAGCATGCAGGACAGGACGAGCAATCAGCCCCAGCATTTT. The V gene is TRBV2, the J gene TRBJ1-5, with TRBD1 matching 7 bases. The CDR3 covers 15 residues. Germline-derived CDR1 and CDR2 are SNHLY and FYNNEI. Trimming at V came to 7 bases and at J to 1 base, leaving 7 bases not matched to a gene.

This clonotype was detected ten times or more. This chain joins TRBV7-9 and TRBJ2-2; D remains unclear. The V gene's germline CDR1 is SEHNR and CDR2 FQNEAQ (reference sequence). The CDR3 is made up of 16 amino acids. With 1 base removed from V and 1 base from J, the gap between germline ends came to 10 bases. CDR3 loop: CASSLDRWGNTGELFF. DNA for the CDR3: TGTGCCAGCAGCTTAGACCGATGGGGGAACACCGGGGAGCTGTTTTTT.